This T cell receptor beta chain was profiled in a study of immune evolution from preneoplasia to lung adenocarcinoma. Points from the study as a whole: Top clone frequencies peaked in normal lung, apparently declining through invasive adenocarcinoma. Later-stage lesions seemingly showed higher T cell density and diversity than normal lung.

To note about this clone: Its antigen is not known.

The method was immunoSEQ multiplex PCR; TCRdb's version includes in-frame clones alone and lacks a portion of them. The sample lists about 41,000 clones, over 75% occurring once. Between the mid-2010s and the late 2010s, patients underwent resection in Japan or China. Two lung cancer pathologists independently confirmed each histologic diagnosis. The CDR3 has 14 residues. V lost 5 bases, J lost 3 bases, and 9 bases stayed unmatched. Looked up from germline, CDR1 is SQVTM and CDR2 is ANQGSEA. This chain uses TRBV29-1 with TRBJ1-1, with 7 bases lining up with TRBD1. Input material: FFPE invasive lung adenocarcinoma tissue. This TCR derives from a person aged 55 to 70 with lung adenocarcinoma. The CDR3 nucleotides read TGCAGCGTTCATGGGCAGGGGGTAGACACTGAAGCTTTCTTT. Translating it yields CSVHGQGVDTEAFF.